This T cell receptor beta chain is from a study of cytomegalovirus exposure and HLA in healthy donors. Whole-study context: In an early release, HLA-typed donors contributed 77 million or so unique TCR sequences. In terms of ancestry, the Caucasian-associated cluster contained roughly four fifths of the approximately 400 genotyped donors.

General observations from the study: Usually a TCR sequence was rare, but some public TCRs were found in many donors. Accounts indicate the classifier identified cytomegalovirus status with strong specificity and sensitivity.

The junction had 7 bases not matched to a gene; V was cut back by 5 bases and J by 5 bases. There are 15 residues in the CDR3. Per germline, CDR1 LNHDA and CDR2 SQIVND (reference sequence). Concerning this clone itself: Its target is unknown.

PCR involved 60 Vbeta and 13 Jbeta primers. The assay was immunoSEQ multiplex PCR, and TCRdb's table has in-frame clones only and misses some. Here the sample spans 85,000 to 90,000 clones, less than 85% being singletons. This sequence was found in a man aged 35-49 years in good health and CMV-seropositive. This chain joins TRBV19 and TRBJ2-1, with 9 bases aligning to TRBD2. The sequenced sample consisted of PBMCs. The CDR3 nucleotides are TGTGCCAGTAGTTCGGCTAGCGGGGCTCACAATGAGCAGTTCTTC. Amino acids: CASSSASGAHNEQFF.